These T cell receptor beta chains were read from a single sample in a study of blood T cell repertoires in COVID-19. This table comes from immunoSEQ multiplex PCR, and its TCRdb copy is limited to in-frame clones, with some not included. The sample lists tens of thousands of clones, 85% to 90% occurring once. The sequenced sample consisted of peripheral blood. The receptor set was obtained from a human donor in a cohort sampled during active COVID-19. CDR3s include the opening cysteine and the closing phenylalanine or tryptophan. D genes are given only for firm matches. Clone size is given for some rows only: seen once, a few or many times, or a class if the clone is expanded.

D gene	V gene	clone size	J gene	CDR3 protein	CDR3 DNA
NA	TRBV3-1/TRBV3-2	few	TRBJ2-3	CASSQGTATDTQYF	TGTGCCAGCAGCCAAGGCACAGCCACAGATACGCAGTATTTT
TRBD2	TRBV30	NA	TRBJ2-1	CAWEGGRGNEQFF	TGTGCCTGGGAGGGCGGGAGAGGCAATGAGCAGTTCTTC
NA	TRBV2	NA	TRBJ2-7	CASRVTVGEQYF	TGTGCCAGCAGGGTGACAGTTGGCGAGCAGTACTTC
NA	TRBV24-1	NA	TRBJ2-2	CATSAPEGGATNTGELFF	TGTGCCACCAGTGCCCCAGAGGGGGGGGCGACGAACACCGGGGAGCTGTTTTTT
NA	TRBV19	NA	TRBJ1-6	CASSEGGRINSPLHF	TGTGCCAGTAGTGAGGGGGGGCGGATTAATTCACCCCTCCACTTT
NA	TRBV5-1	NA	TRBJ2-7	CASSSRIGGGEQYF	TGCGCCAGCAGCTCTAGGATTGGGGGAGGAGAGCAGTACTTC
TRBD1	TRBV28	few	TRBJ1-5	CASSLSPDRGGQPQHF	TGTGCCAGCAGTCTTTCACCGGACAGGGGCGGACAGCCCCAGCATTTT
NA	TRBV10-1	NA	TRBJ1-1	CASSDSGGNTEAFF	TGCGCCAGCAGTGACTCGGGAGGGAACACTGAAGCTTTCTTT
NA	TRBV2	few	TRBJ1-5	CASSPEGLGNQPQHF	TGTGCCAGCAGCCCTGAGGGTCTGGGCAATCAGCCCCAGCATTTT
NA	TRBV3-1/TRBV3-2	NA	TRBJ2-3	CASSQEAFRSDTQYF	TGTGCCAGCAGCCAAGAAGCCTTTCGGTCAGATACGCAGTATTTT
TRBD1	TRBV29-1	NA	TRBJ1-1	CSVRDRVNTEAFF	TGCAGCGTGAGGGACAGGGTGAACACTGAAGCTTTCTTT
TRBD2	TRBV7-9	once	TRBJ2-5	CASSLGTSGWELETQYF	TGTGCCAGCAGCTTGGGTACTAGCGGTTGGGAGTTAGAGACCCAGTACTTC
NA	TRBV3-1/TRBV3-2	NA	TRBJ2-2	CASSLGDKGNTGELFF	TGTGCCAGCAGCCTAGGGGATAAGGGTAACACCGGGGAGCTGTTTTTT
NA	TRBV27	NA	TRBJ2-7	CASSLLGGIYEQYF	TGTGCCAGCAGTTTATTAGGGGGAATATACGAGCAGTACTTC
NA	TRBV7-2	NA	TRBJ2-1	CASSSLYNEQFF	TGTGCCAGCAGTTCACTGTACAATGAGCAGTTCTTC
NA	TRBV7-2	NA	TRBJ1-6	CASSPGYSPLHF	TGTGCCAGCAGTCCCGGGTATTCACCCCTCCACTTT
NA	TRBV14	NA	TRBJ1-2	CASSQVWRREPYTF	TGTGCCAGCAGCCAAGTATGGAGGAGGGAACCCTACACCTTC
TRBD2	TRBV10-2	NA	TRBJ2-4	CASSEFSGGAAKNIQYF	TGCGCCAGCAGTGAGTTTAGCGGGGGGGCGGCCAAAAACATTCAGTACTTC
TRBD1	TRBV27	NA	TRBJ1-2	CASSSRDRVYGYTF	TGTGCCAGCAGTTCCCGGGACAGGGTATATGGCTACACCTTC
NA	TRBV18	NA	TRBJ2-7	CASSPGLSYEQYF	TGTGCCAGCTCACCGGGGCTGTCCTACGAGCAGTACTTC
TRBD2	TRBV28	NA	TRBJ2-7	CASSLLTSGDPPYEQYF	TGTGCCAGCAGTTTATTGACTAGCGGGGACCCGCCCTACGAGCAGTACTTC
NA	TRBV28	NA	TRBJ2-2	CASSLGGGKAGELFF	TGTGCCAGCAGTTTAGGAGGGGGCAAGGCCGGGGAGCTGTTTTTT
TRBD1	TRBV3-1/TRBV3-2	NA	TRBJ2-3	CASSTRRDRGCSQYF	TGTGCCAGCAGCACCCGCAGGGACAGGGGATGTTCACAGTATTTT
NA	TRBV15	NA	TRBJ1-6	CATSRGVGNSPLHF	TGTGCCACCAGCAGAGGGGTCGGGAATTCACCCCTCCACTTT
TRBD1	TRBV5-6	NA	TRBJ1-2	CASIKSPGQLYGYTF	TGTGCCAGCATCAAAAGCCCGGGACAGCTCTATGGCTACACCTTC
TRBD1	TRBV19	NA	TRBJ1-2	CASSPDRGLYGYTF	TGTGCCAGTAGTCCCGACAGGGGGCTCTATGGCTACACCTTC
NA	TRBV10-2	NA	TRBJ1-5	CASMVGVGQPQHF	TGCGCCAGCATGGTGGGAGTTGGTCAGCCCCAGCATTTT
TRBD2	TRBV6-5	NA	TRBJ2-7	CASSYNLAGPYEQYF	TGTGCCAGCAGTTACAACCTAGCGGGCCCCTACGAGCAGTACTTC
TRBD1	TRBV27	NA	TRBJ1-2	CATSQGTRGYGYTF	TGTGCCACATCACAGGGGACACGTGGCTATGGCTACACCTTC
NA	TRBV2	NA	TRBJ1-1	CASSPSVGAEAFF	TGTGCCAGCAGCCCCTCGGTGGGCGCTGAAGCTTTCTTT
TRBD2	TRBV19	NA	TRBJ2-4	CASSIDLAGGQNIQYF	TGTGCCAGTAGTATAGATCTAGCGGGAGGGCAGAACATTCAGTACTTC
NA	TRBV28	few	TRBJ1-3	CASRSRSGNTIYF	TGTGCCAGCAGATCCCGCTCTGGAAACACCATATATTTT
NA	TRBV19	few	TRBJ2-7	CAQNGVTVLRGEQYF	TGTGCCCAAAATGGGGTTACGGTCCTTAGGGGCGAGCAGTACTTC
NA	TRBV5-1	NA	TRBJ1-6	CASRPDSYNSPLHF	TGCGCCAGCAGACCCGACAGTTATAATTCACCCCTCCACTTT
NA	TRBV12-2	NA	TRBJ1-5	CASRLARGEKQPQHF	TGTGCAAGTCGCTTAGCGCGCGGGGAGAAGCAGCCCCAGCATTTT
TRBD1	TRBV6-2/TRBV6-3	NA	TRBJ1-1	CASSLRQGRYTEAFF	TGTGCCAGCAGTTTACGACAGGGGCGGTACACTGAAGCTTTCTTT
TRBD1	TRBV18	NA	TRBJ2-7	CASAIGQGANEQYF	TGTGCCAGCGCGATAGGACAGGGGGCTAACGAGCAGTACTTC
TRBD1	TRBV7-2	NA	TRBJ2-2	CASSFRTGGVTGELFF	TGTGCCAGCAGCTTCCGGACAGGGGGAGTCACCGGGGAGCTGTTTTTT
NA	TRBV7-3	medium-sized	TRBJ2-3	CASSLGGATDTQYF	TGTGCCAGCAGCTTAGGAGGGGCCACAGATACGCAGTATTTT
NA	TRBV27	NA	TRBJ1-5	CASSSISGPNQPQHF	TGTGCCAGCAGTTCCATCTCAGGGCCGAATCAGCCCCAGCATTTT